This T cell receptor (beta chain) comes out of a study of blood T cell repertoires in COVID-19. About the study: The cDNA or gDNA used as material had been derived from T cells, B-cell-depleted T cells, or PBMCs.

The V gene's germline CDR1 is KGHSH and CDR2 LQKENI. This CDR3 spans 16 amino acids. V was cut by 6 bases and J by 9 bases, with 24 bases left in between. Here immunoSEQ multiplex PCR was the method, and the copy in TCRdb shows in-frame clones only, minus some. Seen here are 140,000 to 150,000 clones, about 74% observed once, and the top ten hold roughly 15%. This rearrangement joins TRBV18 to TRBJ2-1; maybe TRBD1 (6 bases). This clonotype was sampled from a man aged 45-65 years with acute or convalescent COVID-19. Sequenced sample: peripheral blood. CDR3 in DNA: TGTGCCAGCTCGCTCTACATGGGGGAGCCGGACAGTGAGCAGTTCTTC. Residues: CASSLYMGEPDSEQFF.